Described below is a single TCR beta chain sequence and its context. Its matching antigen is unknown. A second PCR of roughly 7 to 11 cycles used a sample-barcoded 5' primer and a J-beta primer mix. Every cDNA molecule bore a tag from a template-switch adaptor containing 12 random nucleotides. Using its own MiXCR run on the 5' RACE reads, TCRdb lists one record per CDR3 protein. The repertoire holds under 2 million distinct CDR3 sequences, with about 35% as singletons. This entry is derived from a study of blood T cells in healthy people across ages. Study-wide context: There was about one barcoded beta molecule captured by template switching per two T cells.

Study-level points and caveats: More naive CD4+ cells and higher diversity marked long-lived donors relative to aged donors.

This CDR3 has 15 amino acids. Germline loops: CDR1 SGHRS, CDR2 YFSETQ. The ends were cut back, 4 bases at V and 3 bases at J, with 15 bases in the middle. The sample taken for sequencing was blood. The sequence was obtained from a woman aged 25 to 39 in good health. The genes are TRBV5-1 and TRBJ2-3, with D unresolved. CDR3 bases: TGCGCCAGCAGCCCCCACCCGCCTCCGACAGATACGCAGTATTTT. The encoded protein is CASSPHPPPTDTQYF.